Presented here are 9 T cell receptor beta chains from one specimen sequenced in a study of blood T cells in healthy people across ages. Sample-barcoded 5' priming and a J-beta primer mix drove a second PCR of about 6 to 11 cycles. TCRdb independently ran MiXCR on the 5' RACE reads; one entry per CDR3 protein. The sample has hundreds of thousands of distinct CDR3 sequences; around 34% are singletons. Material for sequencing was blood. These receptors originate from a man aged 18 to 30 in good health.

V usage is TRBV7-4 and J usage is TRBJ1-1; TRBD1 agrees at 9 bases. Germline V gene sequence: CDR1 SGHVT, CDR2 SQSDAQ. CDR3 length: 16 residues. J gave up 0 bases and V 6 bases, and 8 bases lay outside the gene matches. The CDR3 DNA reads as TGTGCCAGCAGTAGAGGACAGGGGAAATTGAACACTGAAGCTTTCTTT. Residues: CASSRGQGKLNTEAFF. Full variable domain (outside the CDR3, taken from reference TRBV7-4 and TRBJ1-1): GAGVSQSPRYKVAKRGRDVALRCDSISGHVTLYWYRQTLGQGSEVLTYSQSDAQRDKSGRPSGRFSAERPERSVSTLKIQRTEQGDSAVYLCASSRGQGKLNTEAFFGQGTRLTVV.

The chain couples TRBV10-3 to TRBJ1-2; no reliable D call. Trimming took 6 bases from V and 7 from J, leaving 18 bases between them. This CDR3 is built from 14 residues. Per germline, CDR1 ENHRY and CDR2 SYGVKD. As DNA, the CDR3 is TGTGCCATCAGCAACGGCGGAGGAAGTCTTGGCTACACCTTC. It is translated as CAISNGGGSLGYTF.

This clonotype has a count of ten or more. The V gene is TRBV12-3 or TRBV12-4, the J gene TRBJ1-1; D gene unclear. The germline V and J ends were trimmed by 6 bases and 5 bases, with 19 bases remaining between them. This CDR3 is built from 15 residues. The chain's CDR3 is CASSPQIGRRTEAFF. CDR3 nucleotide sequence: TGTGCCAGCAGCCCCCAAATCGGTCGGAGAACTGAAGCTTTCTTT.

CDR3 nucleotides: TGTGCCAGCAGCTTATGGTGGACAGGGGGCTACGAGCAGTACTTC. Amino acid sequence: CASSLWWTGGYEQYF. The gene calls are TRBV7-2 and TRBJ2-7; TRBD1 agrees at 10 bases. The CDR3 is made up of 15 amino acids. Germline V gene data show CDR1 as SGHTA and CDR2 as FQGNSA. With 2 bases clipped from V and 3 bases from J, the junction kept 4 bases outside the gene matches.

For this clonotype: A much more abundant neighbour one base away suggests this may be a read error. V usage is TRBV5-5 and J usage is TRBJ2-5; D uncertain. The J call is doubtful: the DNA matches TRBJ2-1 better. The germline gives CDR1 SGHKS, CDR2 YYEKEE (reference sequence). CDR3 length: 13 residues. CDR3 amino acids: CASSLLVQETQFF. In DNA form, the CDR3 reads TGTGCCAGCAGCTTATTGGTCCAAGAGACCCAGTTCTTC.

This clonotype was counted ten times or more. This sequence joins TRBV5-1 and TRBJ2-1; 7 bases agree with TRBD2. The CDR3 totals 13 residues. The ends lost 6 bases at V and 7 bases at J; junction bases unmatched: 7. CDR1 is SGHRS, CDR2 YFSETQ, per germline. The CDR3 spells CASTHTSENEQFF. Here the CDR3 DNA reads TGCGCCAGCACCCATACTAGCGAAAATGAGCAGTTCTTC.

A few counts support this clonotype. DNA for the CDR3: TGTGCCAGCAGTGATTATAAGAACACTGAAGCTTTCTTT. Residues: CASSDYKNTEAFF. This chain links TRBV2 with TRBJ1-1, with D unclear. CDR1 and CDR2 from the germline V gene are SNHLY and FYNNEI. Between the trimmed V and J ends, which lost 3 bases and 1 base, there was a span of 6 bases. The CDR3 is 13 amino acids.

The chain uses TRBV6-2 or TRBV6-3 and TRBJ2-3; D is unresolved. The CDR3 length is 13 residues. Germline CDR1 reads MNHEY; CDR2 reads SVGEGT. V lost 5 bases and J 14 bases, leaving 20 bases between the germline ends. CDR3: CASSPRPGLERYF. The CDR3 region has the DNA TGTGCCAGCAGTCCCAGGCCCGGTCTAGAACGGTATTTT.

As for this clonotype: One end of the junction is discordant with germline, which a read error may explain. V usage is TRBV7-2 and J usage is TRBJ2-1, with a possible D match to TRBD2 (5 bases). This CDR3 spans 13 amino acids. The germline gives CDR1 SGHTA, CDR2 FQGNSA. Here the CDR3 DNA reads TGTGCCAGAAGCTTAGCGTGGGCTATACCCCAGTTCTTC. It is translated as CARSLAWAIPQFF.